These 9 T cell receptor beta chains originate from one sample sequenced in a study of blood T cell repertoires in COVID-19. Method: immunoSEQ multiplex PCR; TCRdb's copy keeps in-frame clones and lacks some. The data contain more than 250,000 clones, 70% to 90% of them singletons. Sequencing used PBMCs or T cells enriched from blood (not recorded which). These receptors were taken from a woman aged 30 to 39 who had recovered from COVID-19.

The chain employs TRBV5-4 and TRBJ1-2; 8 bases map to TRBD1. Germline V CDR1 and CDR2: SGHNT, YYREEE (reference sequence). V trimming: 0 bases; J trimming: 8 bases; junction bases outside the gene matches: 6. The CDR3 covers 14 residues. The CDR3, as DNA: TGTGCCAGCAGCTTGGATGGACAGGGACAAGGCTACACCTTC. Translation: CASSLDGQGQGYTF.

This rearrangement joins TRBV28 to TRBJ1-1, with D perhaps matching TRBD1 (6 bases). Germline CDR1 is MDHEN and CDR2 is SYDVKM. The germline V and J ends were trimmed by 5 bases and 4 bases, with 20 bases remaining between them. This CDR3 has 16 amino acids. This CDR3 is CASSPSLGHSSTEAFF. The CDR3 bases are TGTGCCAGCAGTCCTAGTCTGGGACACTCGAGCACTGAAGCTTTCTTT.

The chain couples TRBV19 to TRBJ1-5; no clear D gene. V was trimmed by 3 bases and J by 6 bases, leaving 24 bases between them. The CDR3 covers 18 residues. Germline loops: CDR1 LNHDA, CDR2 SQIVND (reference sequence). The CDR3 nucleotides are TGTGCCAGTAGTATCGGGGTGGGGTCAGTTGGTTGGCCTCAGCCCCAGCATTTT. Translated, it gives CASSIGVGSVGWPQPQHF.

The CDR3 DNA sequence: TGTGCCACCCGACAGGGGGGCGGGGGCTCCTACGAGCAGTACTTC. Translating it yields CATRQGGGGSYEQYF. This rearrangement joins TRBV2 to TRBJ2-7; 9 bases line up with TRBD1. Germline V CDR1 and CDR2: SNHLY, FYNNEI. This CDR3 is built from 15 residues. Trimming removed 10 bases from V and 0 bases from J; junction bases left unmatched: 10. Full variable domain (remainder filled in from reference TRBV2 and TRBJ2-7): EPEVTQTPSHQVTQMGQEVILRCVPISNHLYFYWYRQILGQKVEFLVSFYNNEISEKSEIFDDQFSVERPDGSNFTLKIRSTKLEDSAMYFCATRQGGGGSYEQYFGPGTRLTVT.

The chain couples TRBV7-2 to TRBJ2-3; D possibly corresponds to TRBD1 (5 bases). The length of the CDR3 is 15 residues. Trimming left V 3 bases short and J 0 bases short, with 10 bases between. Per germline, CDR1 SGHTA and CDR2 FQGNSA. This CDR3 reads CASSFQSGSTDTQYF. The CDR3 DNA is TGTGCCAGCAGCTTCCAGTCAGGGAGCACAGATACGCAGTATTTT.

The rearrangement joins TRBV7-9 to TRBJ2-2; D possibly corresponds to TRBD1 (6 bases). Trimming pared 1 base from V and 4 bases from J, leaving 16 bases between. Per the germline V gene, CDR1 is SEHNR and CDR2 is FQNEAQ (reference sequence). The CDR3 sequence is 17 residues long. The CDR3: CASSLGWGPRGTGELFF. CDR3 DNA: TGTGCCAGCAGCTTAGGTTGGGGGCCGCGAGGCACCGGGGAGCTGTTTTTT.

The J gene is TRBJ2-3, the V gene TRBV9; 13 positions match TRBD2. This CDR3 region has 18 residues. Germline loops: CDR1 SGDLS, CDR2 YYNGEE. The V and J ends lost 3 bases and 6 bases, in that order; junction bases with no gene match: 13. The CDR3 nucleotides are TGTGCCAGCAGCGCCGCTCCGATACTAGCGGGGGGGCCCGATACGCAGTATTTT. Its translation: CASSAAPILAGGPDTQYF.

The CDR3 loop reads CATSRDRTGLNWGDTQYF. The CDR3 bases are TGTGCCACCAGCAGAGATCGGACAGGCTTAAATTGGGGAGATACGCAGTATTTT. The chain has TRBV15 and TRBJ2-3, with 7 positions matching TRBD1. This CDR3 spans 18 amino acids. The V gene end was trimmed by 0 bases and the J gene end by 5 bases; junction bases not matched to a gene: 14. Germline V gene data show CDR1 as LNHNV and CDR2 as YYDKDF (reference sequence).

V gene TRBV11-2 combines with J gene TRBJ2-1; D ambiguous. Trimming pared 5 bases from V and 7 bases from J, leaving 15 bases between. Germline CDR1 is SGHAT and CDR2 is FQNNGV. This CDR3 comprises 14 residues. The DNA of the CDR3 is TGTGCCAGCAGCGTGGCGTCAGGTAGGAATGAGCAGTTCTTC. Amino acids: CASSVASGRNEQFF.